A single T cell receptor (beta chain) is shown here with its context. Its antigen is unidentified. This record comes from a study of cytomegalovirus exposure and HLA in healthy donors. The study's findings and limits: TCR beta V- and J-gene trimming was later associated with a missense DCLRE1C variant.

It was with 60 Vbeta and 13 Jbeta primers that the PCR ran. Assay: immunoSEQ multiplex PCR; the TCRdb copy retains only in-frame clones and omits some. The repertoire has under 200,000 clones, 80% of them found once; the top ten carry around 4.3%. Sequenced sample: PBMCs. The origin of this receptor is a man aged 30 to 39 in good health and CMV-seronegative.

The CDR3 DNA sequence: TGCGCCAGCACTGCCGCGGGGGTACTGAACAATTCACCCCTCCACTTT. Translating it yields CASTAAGVLNNSPLHF. This rearrangement joins TRBV5-1 to TRBJ1-6, with TRBD1 as a possible D gene (5 bases). The V end was cut by 6 bases, the J end by 7 bases, with 20 bases between. Germline V CDR1 and CDR2: SGHRS, YFSETQ. The CDR3 is made up of 16 amino acids.